This T cell receptor beta chain was recorded in a study of blood T cell repertoires in COVID-19. The protocol was immunoSEQ multiplex PCR, while the TCRdb copy is restricted to in-frame clones and leaves out a portion. The repertoire holds tens of thousands of clones, with roughly 90% as singletons. Source material: peripheral blood. This TCR was recovered from a human donor in a cohort sampled during active COVID-19.

CDR3 in DNA: TGTGCCAGCAGCCAAGTACTCGGAGGTTGGAACACTGAAGCTTTCTTT. It translates to CASSQVLGGWNTEAFF. This chain joins TRBV14 and TRBJ1-1; the D is unclear. Trimming left V 1 base short and J 1 base short, with 13 bases between. Germline V lookup: CDR1 SGHDN, CDR2 FVKESK. This CDR3 region has 16 residues.